Listed below are T cell receptor beta chains from one sample, sequenced in a study of shared clonotypes between healthy human individuals. Libraries were prepared by immunoSEQ multiplex PCR; TCRdb keeps only in-frame clonotypes and omits some of them. The table lists hundreds of thousands of clones, about 97% of them singletons. Sequences were obtained from naive CD8+ T cells sorted from blood. These receptors all come from a man between 25 and 39 years old in good health. Each CDR3 is given with its conserved first and last residue. The D gene is left open where the match is weak. Expanded clones get a size class; other rows say once, few or many, or leave the size out.

v_call	j_call	clone_size	d_call	cdr3_nt	cdr3_aa
TRBV2	TRBJ2-7	.	.	TGTGCCAGCAGTGTGGCGGAACAGTACTTC	CASSVAEQYF
TRBV27	TRBJ2-2	.	.	TGTGCCAGCAGTCCGATCGGTTCTCATTTCTTGACCGGGGAGCTGTTTTTT	CASSPIGSHFLTGELFF
TRBV18	TRBJ2-3	once	.	TGTGCCAGCTCACCGTGGACCGGCGGTCGGGCAGATACGCAGTATTTT	CASSPWTGGRADTQYF
TRBV5-1	TRBJ2-3	.	.	TGCGCCAGCAGCTTCGCCCAGGGAAGTCCAGATACGCAGTATTTT	CASSFAQGSPDTQYF
TRBV4-1	TRBJ2-7	.	.	TGCGCCAGCAGCCAAGGTGAGACAGGATCCTACGAGCAGTACTTC	CASSQGETGSYEQYF
TRBV2	TRBJ2-7	.	.	TGTGCCAGCAGTGAATGGGGGTCCTACGAGCAGTACTTC	CASSEWGSYEQYF
TRBV28	TRBJ2-3	once	TRBD2	TGTGCCAGCAGGAGAGCGGGAATTAGAGCGAGGACAGATACGCAGTATTTT	CASRRAGIRARTDTQYF
TRBV7-3	TRBJ2-1	.	.	TGTGCCAGCAGCTTACGGCCGGGCGAGAACAATGAGCAGTTCTTC	CASSLRPGENNEQFF
TRBV27	TRBJ1-1	.	.	TGTGCCAGCAGTGCAGTCGGGGGCCCTGAAGCTTTCTTT	CASSAVGGPEAFF
TRBV5-1	TRBJ2-1	.	.	TGCGCCAGCAGCAACACGGGACGAAATGACAATGAGCAGTTCTTC	CASSNTGRNDNEQFF
TRBV28	TRBJ2-3	.	.	TGTGCCAGCAGCCTAGGGGGACTCCCCACAGATACGCAGTATTTT	CASSLGGLPTDTQYF
TRBV7-2	TRBJ1-1	.	.	TGTGCCAGCAGCTGGGGGACGGGGACTGAAGCTTTCTTT	CASSWGTGTEAFF
TRBV7-9	TRBJ1-5	.	.	TGTGCCAGCAGCTTCGGCGACAGAGATCAGCCCCAGCATTTT	CASSFGDRDQPQHF
TRBV4-3	TRBJ2-5	.	.	TGCGCCAGCAGCCACCGCCTTCGGGAAGAGACCCAGTACTTC	CASSHRLREETQYF
TRBV7-2	TRBJ2-5	.	.	TGTGCCAGCAGCCGACAGGTACTCGAGACCCAGTACTTC	CASSRQVLETQYF
TRBV19	TRBJ2-3	.	.	TGTGCCCTAATGCATCGCACAGATACGCAGTATTTT	CALMHRTDTQYF
TRBV7-4	TRBJ1-2	.	TRBD1	TGTGCCAGCAGCCTCCCCCGTCAGGGGGCGGATGGCTACACCTTC	CASSLPRQGADGYTF
TRBV28	TRBJ2-4	.	TRBD1	TGTGCCAGCAGTTTATGGTCGGCAGGGGGATCTAAAAACATTCAGTACTTC	CASSLWSAGGSKNIQYF
TRBV7-9	TRBJ2-2	.	TRBD2	TGTGCCAGCAGCGCTACTAGCGGGAACACCGGGGAGCTGTTTTTT	CASSATSGNTGELFF
TRBV13	TRBJ1-1	.	.	TGTGCCAGCAGCTACTACAGGGTAGGTTTTCTATTGACTGAAGCTTTCTTT	CASSYYRVGFLLTEAFF
TRBV6-6	TRBJ1-2	.	.	TGTGCCAGCACGGTTGGTATGGCCTATGGCTACACCTTC	CASTVGMAYGYTF
TRBV4-2	TRBJ2-7	.	.	TGTGCCAGCAGCCAAGATTTGGGCCACGAGCAGTACTTC	CASSQDLGHEQYF
TRBV4-2	TRBJ2-7	.	TRBD1	TGTGCCAGCAGCCAAGATCCCAGGGGGCAGGGCGAGCAGTACTTC	CASSQDPRGQGEQYF
TRBV29-1	TRBJ2-7	.	TRBD2	TGCAGCGTTCGACTAGCGGACTCCTACGAGCAGTACTTC	CSVRLADSYEQYF
TRBV29-1	TRBJ2-7	.	.	TGCAGCGTTGATTTGGGCGGCTCCTACGAGCAGTACTTC	CSVDLGGSYEQYF
TRBV2	TRBJ1-4	.	.	TGTGCCAGCAGTGAAGCGCTTCGAGGTAATGAAAAACTGTTTTTT	CASSEALRGNEKLFF
TRBV29-1	TRBJ1-2	.	.	TGCAGCGCCCGAGGGATAGCGGACTATGGCTACACCTTC	CSARGIADYGYTF
TRBV27	TRBJ2-7	.	.	TGTGCCAGCAGTTTATCTAGTCCGAGCGGGCCTCCCTACGAGCAGTACTTC	CASSLSSPSGPPYEQYF
TRBV6-1	TRBJ1-5	few	.	TGTGCCAGCATCAAAAAGTGGGACAGCAATCAGCCCCAGCATTTT	CASIKKWDSNQPQHF
TRBV5-4	TRBJ2-2	.	.	TGTGCCAGCAGCTCGCCGGAGGGGACAGCGAACACCGGGGAGCTGTTTTTT	CASSSPEGTANTGELFF
TRBV27	TRBJ2-7	.	.	TGTGCCAGCAGTCCCAAAGTCACCTACGAGCAGTACTTC	CASSPKVTYEQYF
TRBV29-1	TRBJ1-1	.	.	TGCAGCGTTGAAGGATGGCTTGGCAGCTCCCTGGGGGACACTGAAGCTTTCTTT	CSVEGWLGSSLGDTEAFF
TRBV30	TRBJ2-1	.	.	TGTGCCTGGAGTGGGATCGGTAGCCACAATGAGCAGTTCTTC	CAWSGIGSHNEQFF
TRBV5-4	TRBJ2-2	.	TRBD1	TGTGCCAGCAGCGGCCCCCCGAGACAGGGTCGCACCGGGGAGCTGTTTTTT	CASSGPPRQGRTGELFF
TRBV7-9	TRBJ2-1	.	.	TGTGCCAGCAGCTTAGTAGGGAGCTCCTACAATGAGCAGTTCTTC	CASSLVGSSYNEQFF
TRBV5-5	TRBJ1-2	once	.	TGTGCCAGCAGCGCGACGTGGCCGGGCGTGTATGGCTACACCTTC	CASSATWPGVYGYTF
TRBV7-9	TRBJ1-4	.	.	TGTGCCAGCAGCTTAGAGGGGGAACTCGGAAAACTGTTTTTT	CASSLEGELGKLFF
TRBV10-2	TRBJ1-1	.	.	TGCGCCAGCAGTGAGACGTCGCTGGCAGCTTTCTTT	CASSETSLAAFF
TRBV4-3	TRBJ2-1	.	.	TGCGCCAGCAGCCAAGATTTCGATGACAATGAGCAGTTCTTC	CASSQDFDDNEQFF
TRBV7-9	TRBJ1-3	.	.	TGTGCCAGCAGCTTAGCATGGGGCGAGGGGCGCCCCGTATATTTT	CASSLAWGEGRPVYF
TRBV6-5	TRBJ2-2	once	.	TGTGCCACCCAGGGGTCCGGGGAGCTGTTTTTT	CATQGSGELFF
TRBV13	TRBJ2-7	.	.	TGTGCCAGCAGCTCTGGGACATCTAAGTACGAGCAGTACTTC	CASSSGTSKYEQYF
TRBV27	TRBJ1-1	.	TRBD1	TGTGCCAGCAGTTTATCGACAGGGCGCGGAATGGTATGGAACACTGAAGCTTTCTTT	CASSLSTGRGMVWNTEAFF
TRBV7-2	TRBJ1-3	.	TRBD1	TGTGCCAGCAGCTTGGTGGGACAGACTTCTGGAAACACCATATATTTT	CASSLVGQTSGNTIYF
TRBV27	TRBJ1-5	.	.	TGTGCCAGCGGGCAGACAGGCTACAATCAGCCCCAGCATTTT	CASGQTGYNQPQHF
TRBV5-1	TRBJ1-1	.	.	TGCGCCAGCAGCATCACAGACTTGAACACTGAAGCTTTCTTT	CASSITDLNTEAFF
TRBV2	TRBJ1-1	.	.	TGTGCCAGCAGTGAGGGGGGGGACACTGAAGCTTTCTTT	CASSEGGDTEAFF
TRBV11-2	TRBJ2-1	.	TRBD2	TGTGCCAGCAGCTTCGGACTAGCGGGAGGGAATGAGCAGTTCTTC	CASSFGLAGGNEQFF
TRBV27	TRBJ2-3	.	.	TGTGCCAGCAGTTTCCTCTGGGACGACAGCCGTGGGGATACGCAGTATTTT	CASSFLWDDSRGDTQYF
TRBV27	TRBJ2-1	.	.	TGTGCCAGCAGCTTATTGTCCCATGGGGATGAGCAGTTCTTC	CASSLLSHGDEQFF